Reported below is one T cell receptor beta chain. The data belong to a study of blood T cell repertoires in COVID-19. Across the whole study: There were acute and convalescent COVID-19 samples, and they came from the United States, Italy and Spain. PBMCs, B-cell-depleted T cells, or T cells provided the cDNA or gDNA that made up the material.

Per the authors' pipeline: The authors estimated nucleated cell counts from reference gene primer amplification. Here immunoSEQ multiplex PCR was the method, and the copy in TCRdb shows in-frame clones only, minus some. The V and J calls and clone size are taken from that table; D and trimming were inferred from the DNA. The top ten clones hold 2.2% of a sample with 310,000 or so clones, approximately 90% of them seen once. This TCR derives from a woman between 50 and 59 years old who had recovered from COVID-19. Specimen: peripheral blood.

The DNA for the CDR3 is TGTGCCAGCAGCGCAGACATGAACACCGGGGAGCTGTTTTTT. Translating gives CASSADMNTGELFF. The rearrangement joins TRBV9 to TRBJ2-2; D unclear. The germline V gene has CDR1 SGDLS and CDR2 YYNGEE. The CDR3 totals 14 residues. V lost 3 bases to trimming and J lost 1 base, with 7 bases between them.